The clone carrying this T cell receptor beta chain was seen ten or more times. TCRdb processed the 5' RACE reads anew with MiXCR; each CDR3 protein has one entry. This table holds tens of thousands of distinct CDR3 sequences, about 5.3% found once. Germline assignment: CDR1 SEHNR and CDR2 FQNEAQ (reference sequence). CDR3 length: 19 residues. The trim removed 2 bases at V and 1 base at J, leaving 15 bases unmatched. The data stem from a study of early T cells in non-severe SARS-CoV-2 infection. This clonotype was obtained from an adult who was a healthcare worker with PCR-confirmed SARS-CoV-2 infection or an uninfected control (not recorded which). The chain links TRBV7-9 to TRBJ2-5; TRBD2 matches 8 bases. The source was whole blood, collected at baseline. CDR3 in amino acids: CASSLRAGTSWPTQETQYF. The CDR3 coding sequence is TGTGCCAGCAGCTTAAGGGCCGGGACTAGTTGGCCTACCCAAGAGACCCAGTACTTC.